The clone carrying this TCR beta chain appeared a few times. The antigen remains unidentified. The data stem from a study of T cells after yellow fever vaccination. Overall study context: When fractions had low cell numbers, they were prepared with SMART-Seq v4 Ultra Low Input. Study-level results: There was a possibility that FACS-sorted repertoires contained abundant clonotypes contaminating from the bulk population. A secondary response was less intense yet reached its peak sooner, at day 5 versus 15.

Germline loops: CDR1 SGHRS, CDR2 YFSETQ. The CDR3 extends over 15 amino acids. The V end was cut by 3 bases, the J end by 3 bases, with 14 bases between. 5'RACE template switching generated TCR cDNA, adding a universal primer site and UMIs. TCRdb re-called the 5' RACE reads with MiXCR, one entry per CDR3 protein. This table has about 580,000 distinct CDR3 sequences, about a sixth appearing once. The V and J genes are TRBV5-1 and TRBJ2-3; tentatively, D is TRBD1 or TRBD2 (6 bases each). This material consisted of PBMCs, taken 4 to 5 days after the first yellow fever vaccination. The receptor comes from a man younger than 35 who received the YFV17D yellow fever vaccine. CDR3 DNA sequence: TGCGCCAGCAGCTCCTGGGGGGCCGCGACAGATACGCAGTATTTT. The encoded protein is CASSSWGAATDTQYF.